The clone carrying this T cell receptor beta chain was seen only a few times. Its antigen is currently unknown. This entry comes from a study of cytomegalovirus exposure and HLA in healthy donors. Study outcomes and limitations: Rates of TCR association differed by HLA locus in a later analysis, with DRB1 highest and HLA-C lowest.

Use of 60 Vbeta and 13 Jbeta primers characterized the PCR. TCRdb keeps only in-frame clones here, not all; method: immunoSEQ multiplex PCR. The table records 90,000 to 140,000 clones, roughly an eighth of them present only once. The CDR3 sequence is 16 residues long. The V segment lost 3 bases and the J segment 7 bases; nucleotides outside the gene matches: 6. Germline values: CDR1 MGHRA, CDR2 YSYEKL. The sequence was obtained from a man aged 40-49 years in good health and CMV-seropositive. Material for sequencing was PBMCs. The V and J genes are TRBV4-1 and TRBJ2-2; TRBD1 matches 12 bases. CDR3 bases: TGCGCCAGCAGCCAGGGACAGGGGGCCTTTGGCGGGGAGCTGTTTTTT. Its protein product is CASSQGQGAFGGELFF.